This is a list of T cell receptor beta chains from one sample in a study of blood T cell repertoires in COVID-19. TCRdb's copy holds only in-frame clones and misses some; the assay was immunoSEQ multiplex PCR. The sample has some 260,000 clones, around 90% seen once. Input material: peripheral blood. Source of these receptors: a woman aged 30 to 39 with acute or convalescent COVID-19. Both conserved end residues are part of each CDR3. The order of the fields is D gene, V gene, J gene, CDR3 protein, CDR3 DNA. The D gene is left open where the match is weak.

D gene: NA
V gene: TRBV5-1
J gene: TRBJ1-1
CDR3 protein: CASRGAEIMNTEAFF
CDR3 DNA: TGCGCCAGCAGGGGGGCAGAGATTATGAACACTGAAGCTTTCTTT

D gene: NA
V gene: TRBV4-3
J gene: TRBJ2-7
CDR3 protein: CASSQASGYEQYF
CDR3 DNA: TGCGCCAGCAGCCAAGCCTCGGGCTACGAGCAGTACTTC

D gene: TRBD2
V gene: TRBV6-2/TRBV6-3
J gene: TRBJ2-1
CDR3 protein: CASSYTVAGGRNEQFF
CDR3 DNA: TGTGCCAGCAGTTACACGGTGGCGGGAGGGCGGAATGAGCAGTTCTTC

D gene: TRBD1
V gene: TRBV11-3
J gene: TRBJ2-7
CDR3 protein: CASRLGQGVVDEQYF
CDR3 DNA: TGTGCCAGCAGGTTAGGACAGGGGGTCGTCGACGAGCAGTACTTC

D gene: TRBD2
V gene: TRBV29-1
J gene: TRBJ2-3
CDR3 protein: CSVEGLSGKADTQYF
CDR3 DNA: TGCAGCGTTGAAGGGCTTAGCGGGAAGGCCGATACGCAGTATTTT

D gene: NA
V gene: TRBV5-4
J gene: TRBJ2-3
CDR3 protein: CASSLLSAADTQYF
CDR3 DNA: TGTGCCAGCAGCTTGCTGTCTGCGGCAGATACGCAGTATTTT

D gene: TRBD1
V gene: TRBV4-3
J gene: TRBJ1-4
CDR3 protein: CASSHLRTGTGPVGKEKLFF
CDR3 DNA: TGCGCCAGCAGCCATCTTAGGACCGGGACAGGACCAGTGGGGAAGGAAAAACTGTTTTTT

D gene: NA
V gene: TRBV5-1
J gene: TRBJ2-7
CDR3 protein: CASSSGTLSYEQYF
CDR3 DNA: TGCGCCAGCAGCTCCGGGACTTTATCCTACGAGCAGTACTTC

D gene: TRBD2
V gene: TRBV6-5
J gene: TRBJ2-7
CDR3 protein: CASSPLGLAFEQYF
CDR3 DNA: TGTGCCAGCAGTCCCCTGGGACTAGCGTTTGAGCAGTACTTC

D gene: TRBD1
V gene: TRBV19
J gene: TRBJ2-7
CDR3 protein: CASSFLWDRNPYEQYF
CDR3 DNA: TGTGCCAGTAGTTTCCTGTGGGACAGGAATCCCTACGAGCAGTACTTC

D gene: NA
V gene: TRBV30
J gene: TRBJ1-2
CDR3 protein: CAWSVRGREGGYTF
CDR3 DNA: TGTGCCTGGAGTGTACGGGGCAGGGAGGGTGGCTACACCTTC

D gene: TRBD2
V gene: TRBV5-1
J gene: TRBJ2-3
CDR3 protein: CASSWGLAGVGDFTDTQYF
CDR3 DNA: TGCGCCAGCAGCTGGGGACTAGCGGGAGTGGGAGACTTCACAGATACGCAGTATTTT

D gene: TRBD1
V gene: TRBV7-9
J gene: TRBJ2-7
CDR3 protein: CASSTGTVHEQYF
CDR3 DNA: TGTGCCAGCAGCACCGGGACAGTCCACGAGCAGTACTTC

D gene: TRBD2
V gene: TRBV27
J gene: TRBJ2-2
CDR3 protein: CASSAPSGTGTGELFF
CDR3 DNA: TGTGCCAGCAGTGCCCCTAGCGGGACTGGCACCGGGGAGCTGTTTTTT

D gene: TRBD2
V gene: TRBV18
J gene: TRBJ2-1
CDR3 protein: CASSPASGYYNEQFF
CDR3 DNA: TGTGCCAGCTCACCGGCTAGCGGGTACTACAATGAGCAGTTCTTC

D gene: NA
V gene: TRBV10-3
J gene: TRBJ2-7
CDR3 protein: CAISEVVRTYEQYF
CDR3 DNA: TGTGCCATCAGTGAGGTGGTTAGAACCTACGAGCAGTACTTC

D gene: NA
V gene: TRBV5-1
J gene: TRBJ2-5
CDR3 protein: CASSLYRPVQETQYF
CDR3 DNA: TGCGCCAGCAGCTTGTACAGGCCTGTCCAAGAGACCCAGTACTTC

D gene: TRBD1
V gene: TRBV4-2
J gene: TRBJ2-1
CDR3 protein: CASSQVPHRGVYNEQFF
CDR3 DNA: TGTGCCAGCAGCCAAGTACCTCACAGGGGGGTCTACAATGAGCAGTTCTTC

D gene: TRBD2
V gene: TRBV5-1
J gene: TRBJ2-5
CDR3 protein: CASSGKTSGRMETQYF
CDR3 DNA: TGCGCCAGCAGCGGGAAGACTAGCGGGAGGATGGAGACCCAGTACTTC

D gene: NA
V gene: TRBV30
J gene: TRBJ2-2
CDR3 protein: CAWSVNLGQGTGELFF
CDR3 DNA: TGTGCCTGGAGTGTAAATTTGGGGCAGGGAACCGGGGAGCTGTTTTTT

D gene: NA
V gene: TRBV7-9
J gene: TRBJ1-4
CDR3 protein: CASSSQGAGTNEKLFF
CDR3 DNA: TGTGCCAGCAGCTCCCAGGGAGCGGGGACCAATGAAAAACTGTTTTTT

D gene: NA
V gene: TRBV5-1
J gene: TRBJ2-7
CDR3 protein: CASSPDRAYEQYF
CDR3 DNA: TGCGCCAGCAGCCCAGACAGAGCCTACGAGCAGTACTTC